This T cell receptor (beta chain) was recorded in a study of T-cell memory formation after mild COVID-19. TCRdb re-called the 5' RACE reads with MiXCR, one entry per CDR3 protein. The table includes about 320,000 distinct CDR3 sequences, roughly an eighth detected once. V lost 1 base to trimming and J lost 7 bases, with 13 bases between them. The CDR3 consists of 13 residues. In germline, CDR1 is DFQATT, CDR2 SNEGSKA (reference sequence). The chain couples TRBV20-1 to TRBJ1-1, with D possibly TRBD1 on 5 matching bases. This sequence was found in a man aged 18 to 30 who had mild COVID-19 (a few samples of this study predate the infection). Cell type and time point are not known. The sequenced material came from PBMCs or a T cell subset sorted from them (not recorded which). CDR3 in DNA: TGCAGTGCTAGAGCTCCAGCGGGACTTGAAGCTTTCTTT. Translated: CSARAPAGLEAFF.